The entry below gives a single T cell receptor (beta chain) sequence along with its context. This specimen comes from a study of T cell clones after liver transplantation. Study background: In this trial, immunosuppression withdrawal was attempted within 2 years of liver transplant.

CDR1 GTSNPN and CDR2 SVGIG come from the germline V gene (reference sequence). V was pared by 4 bases and J by 0 bases, with 7 bases of the junction left unmatched. The CDR3 is 15 residues long. Clones were sequenced by immunoSEQ multiplex PCR, and TCRdb holds only the in-frame ones, with some missing. The repertoire holds over 100,000 clones, with 75% to 90% as singletons. This sequence joins TRBV30 and TRBJ2-3; 7 bases are shared with TRBD1. Source: CD4+ T cells from blood, taken before liver transplant. This sequence originates from a human donor who received a liver transplant. The CDR3 protein is CAWTLGQSSTDTQYF. Written as DNA, the CDR3 is TGTGCCTGGACCCTGGGACAGTCTAGCACAGATACGCAGTATTTT.